Below, 26 T cell receptor beta chains from the same sample are listed, as sequenced in a study of T cell responses to AZD1222 COVID-19 vaccine. Data came from immunoSEQ multiplex PCR; TCRdb stores just in-frame clones and leaves some out. The sample has roughly 150,000 clones, almost 90% seen once; the top ten hold over 4.5%. This sample comprised peripheral blood, obtained on day 0 of AZD1222 vaccination. These receptors all come from an adult in good health.

The gene calls are TRBV28 and TRBJ1-5, with TRBD1 matching over 10 bases. The CDR3 contains 15 residues. V was pared by 5 bases and J by 4 bases, with 5 bases of the junction left unmatched. Germline CDR1 is MDHEN and CDR2 is SYDVKM. CDR3 loop: CASSKPGQGNQPQHF. DNA of the CDR3: TGTGCCAGCAGTAAGCCGGGACAGGGGAATCAGCCCCAGCATTTT.

V and J are TRBV7-8 and TRBJ1-5, with TRBD1 as a possible D gene (6 bases). V was shortened by 5 bases and J by 2 bases, with 10 bases between the two germline ends. Germline-derived CDR1 and CDR2 are SGHVS and FQNEAQ. The CDR3 totals 14 residues. CDR3 in DNA: TGTGCCAGCAGCCCAGGACAGCGCAATCAGCCCCAGCATTTT. Translated: CASSPGQRNQPQHF.

This chain connects TRBV19 to TRBJ2-6, with D perhaps given as TRBD1 or TRBD2 (5 bases each). The CDR3 is 16 residues long. Per the germline V gene, CDR1 is LNHDA and CDR2 is SQIVND (reference sequence). The ends were cut back, 6 bases at V and 0 bases at J, with 12 bases in the middle. The CDR3 sequence is CASRRDGTSGANVLTF. The CDR3 nucleotides are TGTGCCAGTAGACGGGACGGAACCTCTGGGGCCAACGTCCTGACTTTC.

The V and J genes are TRBV27 and TRBJ2-7, with TRBD1 matching 7 bases. With 5 bases clipped from V and 3 bases from J, the junction kept 7 bases outside the gene matches. The CDR3 loop spans 14 amino acids. From germline, CDR1 is MNHEY and CDR2 SMNVEV (reference sequence). CDR3 nucleotide sequence: TGTGCCAGCAGTATTCGACAGGGCCTCTACGAGCAGTACTTC. It translates to CASSIRQGLYEQYF.

The chain carries TRBV7-3 and TRBJ2-1; 14 nucleotides match TRBD2. CDR1 and CDR2 from the germline V gene are SGHTA and FQGTGA. The CDR3 spans 17 residues. Trimming cost V 5 bases and J 0 bases; bases outside gene matches: 3. The CDR3 protein is CASSPGTSGSSYNEQFF. CDR3 DNA sequence: TGTGCCAGCAGCCCCGGGACTAGCGGGAGCTCCTACAATGAGCAGTTCTTC.

The chain recombines TRBV18 with TRBJ2-7, with a weak D call TRBD2 (6 bases). The germline gives CDR1 KGHSH, CDR2 LQKENI. Trimming took off 4 bases at V and 4 bases at J, with 11 bases between the two ends. This CDR3 spans 13 amino acids. CDR3 DNA sequence: TGTGCCAGCTCACTACGTCGGGAGTACGAGCAGTACTTC. It is translated as CASSLRREYEQYF.

The genes are TRBV7-9 and TRBJ2-5; D is perhaps TRBD1 (5 bases). Germline CDR1 SEHNR, CDR2 FQNEAQ (reference sequence). Trimming shortened V by 5 bases and J by 6 bases, and 16 bases separated the two germline ends. The CDR3 contains 14 residues. CDR3 bases: TGTGCCAGCAGCCCCACCGAAGGGGTCCAGACCCAGTACTTC. Protein product: CASSPTEGVQTQYF.

The V call is TRBV9, the J call TRBJ2-1; 11 positions match TRBD1. CDR3 length: 16 amino acids. CDR1 is SGDLS, CDR2 YYNGEE, per germline. V shed 3 bases, J shed 4 bases, and the junction held 6 bases outside the gene matches. The CDR3 DNA reads as TGTGCCAGCAGCGAAACCGGGACAGGGGGATACAATGAGCAGTTCTTC. It translates to CASSETGTGGYNEQFF.

This clone is a singleton in its sample. This chain links TRBV30 with TRBJ1-1; 7 positions match TRBD1. V shed 0 bases and J 3 bases; nucleotides not matched to a gene: 7. This CDR3 spans 15 amino acids. Germline CDR1 and CDR2: GTSNPN and SVGIG (reference sequence). DNA for the CDR3: TGTGCCTGGAGTGTACGGGACAGACAACACACTGAAGCTTTCTTT. Translating it yields CAWSVRDRQHTEAFF.

This clone occurred a few times. The chain carries TRBV4-1 and TRBJ2-7; tentative D call: TRBD2 (7 bases). This CDR3 has 19 amino acids. Germline V gene lookup returns CDR1 MGHRA and CDR2 YSYEKL. The V end lost 0 bases, the J end lost 6 bases, and 27 bases lay between the germline ends. The CDR3 nucleotides are TGCGCCAGCAGCCAAGACAGCCCTTTGGGGGGGGGCGCATCAGCCGAGCAGTACTTC. Translation: CASSQDSPLGGGASAEQYF.

The chain uses TRBV7-8 and TRBJ2-3, with D hard to call. Germline CDR1 and CDR2: SGHVS and FQNEAQ. The CDR3 contains 15 residues. Trimming took off 1 base at V and 4 bases at J, with 12 bases between the two ends. In DNA, the CDR3 is TGTGCCAGCAGCTTAGAAGGGAACCCCTCAGATACGCAGTATTTT. Its translation is CASSLEGNPSDTQYF.

This chain uses TRBV12-3 or TRBV12-4 with TRBJ1-3; no clear D. This CDR3 region has 12 residues. Trimming left V 4 bases short and J 4 bases short, with 5 bases between. The CDR3 reads CASSSVGNTIYF. CDR3 bases: TGTGCCAGCAGTTCGGTCGGAAACACCATATATTTT.

The rearrangement links TRBV4-2 to TRBJ2-3, with 12 nucleotides matching TRBD2. Germline CDR1 LGHNA, CDR2 YNFKEQ. J was trimmed by 0 bases and V by 3 bases; bases with no gene match: 4. This CDR3 is built from 17 residues. CDR3 nucleotide sequence: TGTGCCAGCAGCCAGAGCCTAGCGGGGGGGAGCACAGATACGCAGTATTTT. It codes for CASSQSLAGGSTDTQYF.

Points on this clone: Additional DNA sequences in this sample encode the identical CDR3. The chain combines TRBV18 with TRBJ2-7, with 7 positions matching TRBD1. The CDR3 length is 13 residues. After removal of 6 bases from V and 2 bases from J, the junction contained 4 bases not matched to a gene. From germline, CDR1 is KGHSH and CDR2 LQKENI. The CDR3 coding sequence is TGTGCCAGCTCGCCGGGACAGCCCTACGAGCAGTACTTC. Its translation: CASSPGQPYEQYF.

V and J are TRBV4-2 and TRBJ1-4; 8 positions match TRBD1. Germline CDR1 reads LGHNA; CDR2 reads YNFKEQ. Trimming removed 4 bases from V and 8 bases from J; junction bases left unmatched: 9. CDR3 length: 15 amino acids. CDR3 amino acids: CASSPTGGLGEKLFF. The CDR3 region has the DNA TGTGCCAGCAGCCCAACAGGGGGTCTGGGGGAAAAACTGTTTTTT.

V and J are TRBV6-4 and TRBJ2-2; the D gene is possibly TRBD2 (6 bases). The CDR3 sequence is 15 residues long. V was pared by 3 bases and J by 6 bases, with 14 bases between. In germline, CDR1 is MRHNA, CDR2 SNTAGT. The CDR3 reads CASSEPGDGAGELFF. The CDR3 DNA is TGTGCCAGCAGTGAACCGGGGGACGGGGCCGGGGAGCTGTTTTTT.

This chain uses TRBV4-1 with TRBJ1-1; a weak D match, TRBD1 (6 bases). CDR1 and CDR2 from the germline V gene are MGHRA and YSYEKL. This CDR3 has 12 amino acids. The germline V and J ends were trimmed by 0 bases and 11 bases, with 10 bases remaining between them. CDR3 sequence: CASSQEWGAAFF. DNA of the CDR3: TGCGCCAGCAGCCAAGAATGGGGGGCTGCTTTCTTT.

The chain combines TRBV9 with TRBJ2-5, with 11 nucleotides matching TRBD2. This CDR3 has 18 residues. V shed 4 bases and J 5 bases; nucleotides not matched to a gene: 16. CDR1 and CDR2 from the germline V gene are SGDLS and YYNGEE. The CDR3: CASSPRMGSGRARETQYF. The CDR3 DNA reads as TGTGCCAGCAGCCCCCGAATGGGTAGCGGGAGGGCCCGGGAGACCCAGTACTTC.

This clone has only one observation. The DNA for the CDR3 is TGTGCCTGGGTTCCGGGACAGGGATTTTTTGGGCAGTACTTC. It encodes CAWVPGQGFFGQYF. The chain combines TRBV30 with TRBJ2-7; 9 positions agree with TRBD1. Germline CDR1 GTSNPN, CDR2 SVGIG (reference sequence). The ends lost 5 bases at V and 9 bases at J; junction bases unmatched: 14. The CDR3 length is 14 residues.

V usage is TRBV7-9 and J usage is TRBJ2-7; the D is unclear. Deletions cut 1 base from V and 1 base from J, with 2 bases between. The CDR3 runs 12 residues. CDR1 SEHNR and CDR2 FQNEAQ come from the germline V gene (reference sequence). The CDR3 is CASSLESYEQYF. CDR3 nucleotides: TGTGCCAGCAGCTTAGAGTCCTACGAGCAGTACTTC.

The rearrangement links TRBV9 to TRBJ1-1; 7 nucleotides match TRBD1. The V gene end was trimmed by 4 bases and the J gene end by 1 base; junction bases not matched to a gene: 4. Germline V gene sequence: CDR1 SGDLS, CDR2 YYNGEE. CDR3 length: 14 residues. In DNA form, the CDR3 reads TGTGCCAGCAGCACGGGACAGACGAACACTGAAGCTTTCTTT. Translation: CASSTGQTNTEAFF.

The chain links TRBV28 to TRBJ2-1, with TRBD2 matching over 9 bases. The CDR3 extends over 16 amino acids. J lost 2 bases, V lost 0 bases, and 2 bases had no gene match. Germline values: CDR1 MDHEN, CDR2 SYDVKM. For the CDR3, the DNA is TGTGCCAGCAGTTTATGGGCTAGCGGGACCTACAATGAGCAGTTCTTC. This sequence encodes CASSLWASGTYNEQFF.

This CDR3 reads CASSSGQGLEQYF. CDR3 DNA: TGCGCCAGCAGCTCGGGACAGGGGCTCGAGCAGTACTTC. J is TRBJ2-7 and V is TRBV5-1; 10 bases align to TRBD1. Losses at the gene ends were 3 bases for V and 6 bases for J; bases not matched to a gene: 3. The CDR3 has 13 amino acids. The germline V gene has CDR1 SGHRS and CDR2 YFSETQ.

The rearrangement uses TRBV5-5 and TRBJ2-1; D not resolved. The V gene's germline CDR1 is SGHKS and CDR2 YYEKEE (reference sequence). The CDR3 spans 16 residues. V lost 1 base, J lost 0 bases, and 11 bases lay in between. CDR3 sequence (DNA): TGTGCCAGCAGCTTGTTGACCGGCAGCTCCTACAATGAGCAGTTCTTC. Its protein is CASSLLTGSSYNEQFF.

The chain recombines TRBV7-3 with TRBJ1-5, with unresolved D. Germline CDR1 SGHTA, CDR2 FQGTGA. The CDR3 runs to 15 residues. V dropped 0 bases and J dropped 0 bases, with 6 bases sitting between them. The CDR3 here is CASSLTGDSNQPQHF. The CDR3 nucleotides are TGTGCCAGCAGCTTAACCGGTGATAGCAATCAGCCCCAGCATTTT.

The V and J genes are TRBV24-1 and TRBJ1-1, with unresolved D. There are 15 residues in the CDR3. The V and J ends lost 7 bases and 0 bases respectively, with 14 bases between them. CDR1 and CDR2 (germline): KGHDR, SFDVKD. In nucleotides, the CDR3 is TGTGCCACCAGCAGAGGAAGTGGCATGAACACTGAAGCTTTCTTT. This codes for CATSRGSGMNTEAFF.